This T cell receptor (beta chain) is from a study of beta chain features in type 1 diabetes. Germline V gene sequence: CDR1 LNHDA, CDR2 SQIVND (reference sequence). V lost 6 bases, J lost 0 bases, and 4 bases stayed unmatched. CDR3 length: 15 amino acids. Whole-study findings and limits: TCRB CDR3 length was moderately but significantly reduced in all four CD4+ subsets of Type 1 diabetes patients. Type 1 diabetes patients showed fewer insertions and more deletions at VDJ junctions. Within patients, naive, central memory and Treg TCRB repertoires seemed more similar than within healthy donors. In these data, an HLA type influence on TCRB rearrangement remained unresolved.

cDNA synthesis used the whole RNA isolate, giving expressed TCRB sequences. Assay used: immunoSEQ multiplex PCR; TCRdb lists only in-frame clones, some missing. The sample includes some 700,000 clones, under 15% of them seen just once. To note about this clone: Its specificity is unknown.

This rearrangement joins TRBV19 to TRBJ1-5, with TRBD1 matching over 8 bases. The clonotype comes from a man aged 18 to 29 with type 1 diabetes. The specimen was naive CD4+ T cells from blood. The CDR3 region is CASSLGQVSNQPQHF. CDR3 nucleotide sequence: TGTGCCAGTAGCTTGGGACAGGTTAGCAATCAGCCCCAGCATTTT.